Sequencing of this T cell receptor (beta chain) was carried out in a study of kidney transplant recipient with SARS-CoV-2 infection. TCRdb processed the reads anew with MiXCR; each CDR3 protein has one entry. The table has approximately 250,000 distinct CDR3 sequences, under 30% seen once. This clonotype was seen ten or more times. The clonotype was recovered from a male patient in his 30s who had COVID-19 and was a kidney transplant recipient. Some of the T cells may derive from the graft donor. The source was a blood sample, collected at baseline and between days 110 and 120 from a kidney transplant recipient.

The CDR3 region has the DNA TGTGCCAGCTCACCACAAAGGGACAGGTACCAAGAGACCCAGTACTTC. Translated, it gives CASSPQRDRYQETQYF. The chain employs TRBV18 and TRBJ2-5; 8 nucleotides match TRBD1. This CDR3 region has 16 residues. Germline V gene sequence: CDR1 KGHSH, CDR2 LQKENI. V trimming: 1 base; J trimming: 0 bases; junction bases outside the gene matches: 4.